This TCR beta chain was found in a study of STAT5B mutations in CD4+ large granular lymphocyte leukemia. The CDR3 spans 15 residues. CDR1 is MNHEY, CDR2 SVGAGI, per germline. With 5 bases removed from V and 5 bases from J, the gap between germline ends came to 18 bases. Only a few counts were recorded for this clone. Its antigen is not identified. General study findings and limits: No patients shared main leukemic clonotypes, though around 27% appeared at low frequency elsewhere.

The data were produced by immunoSEQ multiplex PCR, yet TCRdb's version contains in-frame clones alone and is incomplete. The sample consists of about 38,000 clones, about 80% of them appearing once. This clonotype was sampled from a human donor in good health. The sample was CD4+ T cells from blood buffy coats. The chain has TRBV6-5 and TRBJ1-2; TRBD1 is a possible D gene (6 bases). CDR3 coding DNA: TGTGCCAGCAGTAACCCGGGACAACTATCTTATGGCTACACCTTC. It yields the protein CASSNPGQLSYGYTF.